The 7 T cell receptor beta chains below were found in one sample sequenced in a study of shared clonotypes between healthy human individuals. The repertoire was sequenced with immunoSEQ multiplex PCR; TCRdb's copy has only in-frame clones and lacks some. This sample has fewer than 1.8 million clones, with approximately 98.5% found just once. The sequenced material came from naive CD4+ T cells sorted from blood. Regarding subset: CD45RA+ positively selected. All receptors come from a man younger than 40 in good health.

The rearrangement uses TRBV18 and TRBJ1-1; 8 bases are a match to TRBD1. The CDR3 runs 15 residues. Germline V CDR1 and CDR2: KGHSH, LQKENI. Losses at the gene ends were 4 bases for V and 1 base for J; bases not matched to a gene: 5. The CDR3 sequence: CASSLTTGENTEAFF. In nucleotides, the CDR3 is TGTGCCAGCTCACTAACGACAGGGGAGAACACTGAAGCTTTCTTT.

The gene calls are TRBV5-1 and TRBJ2-3; 7 positions match TRBD2. The length of the CDR3 is 16 residues. CDR1 SGHRS and CDR2 YFSETQ come from the germline V gene. V was clipped by 4 bases and J by 5 bases; unmatched bases: 13. The CDR3, as DNA: TGCGCCAGCAGCCCGCGAGGGGCGGGAGCCGTAGATACGCAGTATTTT. Its translation: CASSPRGAGAVDTQYF.

The CDR3 region has the DNA TGTGCCAGCGGTCCCGACAGGATCCGTGGCTACACCTTC. Amino acids: CASGPDRIRGYTF. The chain is built from TRBV9 and TRBJ1-2; D may be TRBD1 (6 bases). Germline loops: CDR1 SGDLS, CDR2 YYNGEE. The V and J ends lost 7 bases and 7 bases respectively, with 17 bases between them. The CDR3 extends over 13 amino acids.

The V call is TRBV4-2, the J call TRBJ2-2; 13 positions match TRBD2. CDR1 LGHNA and CDR2 YNFKEQ come from the germline V gene. This CDR3 contains 18 residues. V shed 0 bases and J 5 bases; nucleotides not matched to a gene: 6. CDR3 nucleotides: TGTGCCAGCAGCCAAGATCTTCTGGGACTAGCGGGAACCGGGGAGCTGTTTTTT. This encodes CASSQDLLGLAGTGELFF.

The chain joins TRBV19 to TRBJ2-7, with D maybe TRBD2 (6 bases). Germline CDR1 is LNHDA and CDR2 is SQIVND (reference sequence). The CDR3 covers 15 residues. Between the trimmed V and J ends, which lost 7 bases and 3 bases, there was a span of 19 bases. CDR3 bases: TGTGCCAGTACCGAACGCGCGGGGTCGATCTACGAGCAGTACTTC. Its translation: CASTERAGSIYEQYF.

The chain carries TRBV5-1 and TRBJ2-1; 8 nucleotides align to TRBD2. Germline lookup yields CDR1 SGHRS and CDR2 YFSETQ. The length of the CDR3 is 18 residues. The ends lost 4 bases at V and 1 base at J; junction bases unmatched: 13. This CDR3 is CASSRAGGAAASYNEQFF. The CDR3 region has the DNA TGCGCCAGCAGCCGGGCGGGGGGCGCGGCCGCGTCCTACAATGAGCAGTTCTTC.

The chain is built from TRBV7-8 and TRBJ2-7; D might be TRBD2 (6 bases). Trimming cost V 5 bases and J 1 base, with 15 bases left between them. Germline CDR1 reads SGHVS; CDR2 reads FQNEAQ. The CDR3 extends over 15 amino acids. The chain's CDR3 is CASSEGRRGSYEQYF. For the CDR3, the DNA is TGTGCCAGCAGCGAGGGGCGACGGGGGTCCTACGAGCAGTACTTC.